Following are 25 T cell receptor beta chains from one sample sequenced in a study of early T cells in non-severe SARS-CoV-2 infection. TCRdb re-called the 5' RACE reads with MiXCR, one entry per CDR3 protein. The table lists about 110,000 distinct CDR3 sequences, around 13% of them singletons. The sequences come from whole blood, collected at baseline. These receptors were collected from an adult who was a healthcare worker with PCR-confirmed SARS-CoV-2 infection or an uninfected control (not recorded which).

This clonotype was detected only a few times. V is TRBV12-3 or TRBV12-4 and J is TRBJ2-1; TRBD2 aligns across 10 bases. Losses at the gene ends were 6 bases for V and 6 bases for J; bases not matched to a gene: 8. The CDR3 covers 15 residues. The CDR3 reads CASRRTSGYVNEQFF. CDR3 nucleotides: TGTGCCAGCAGGCGGACTAGCGGTTATGTCAATGAGCAGTTCTTC.

The sample holds a few counts of this clonotype. V and J are TRBV5-1 and TRBJ1-1; 11 nucleotides align to TRBD1. The junction had 6 bases not matched to a gene; V was cut back by 4 bases and J by 4 bases. The CDR3 sequence is 15 residues long. The germline V gene has CDR1 SGHRS and CDR2 YFSETQ. This CDR3 reads CASSAGTGGTTEAFF. For the CDR3, the DNA is TGCGCCAGCAGCGCCGGGACAGGGGGAACCACTGAAGCTTTCTTT. The whole variable domain, remainder taken from reference TRBV5-1 and TRBJ1-1, is KAGVTQTPRYLIKTRGQQVTLSCSPISGHRSVSWYQQTPGQGLQFLFEYFSETQRNKGNFPGRFSGRQFSNSRSEMNVSTLELGDSALYLCASSAGTGGTTEAFFGQGTRLTVV.

This chain uses TRBV7-3 with TRBJ1-1, with D uncertain. Trimming shortened V by 7 bases and J by 1 base, and 10 bases separated the two germline ends. The CDR3 extends over 13 amino acids. In germline, CDR1 is SGHTA, CDR2 FQGTGA. CDR3 DNA: TGTGCCAGCACCCTGGAAGAGAACACTGAAGCTTTCTTT. It codes for CASTLEENTEAFF.

The rearrangement links TRBV2 to TRBJ2-5; D possibly uses TRBD1 or TRBD2 (5 bases each). CDR3 length equals 15 residues. Between the trimmed V and J ends, which lost 6 bases and 4 bases, there was a span of 18 bases. Germline CDR1 and CDR2: SNHLY and FYNNEI. CDR3 sequence: CASSVFGTQGETQYF. In DNA, the CDR3 is TGTGCCAGCAGCGTCTTTGGGACCCAGGGAGAGACCCAGTACTTC.

J is TRBJ2-7 and V is TRBV7-8; D call uncertain. Deletions cut 1 base from V and 0 bases from J, with 13 bases between. Looked up from germline, CDR1 is SGHVS and CDR2 is FQNEAQ. The CDR3 loop spans 16 amino acids. CDR3: CASSLERVSSSYEQYF. The DNA of the CDR3 is TGTGCCAGCAGCTTAGAAAGGGTCTCGAGCTCCTACGAGCAGTACTTC.

This rearrangement joins TRBV13 to TRBJ2-7, with no clear D. The CDR3 is made up of 15 amino acids. Trimming removed 5 bases from V and 1 base from J, with 15 bases in between. Germline V gene sequence: CDR1 PRHDT, CDR2 FYEKMQ (reference sequence). CDR3 bases: TGTGCCAGCAGCACCAGAGAGGATTTTTCCTACGAGCAGTACTTC. This sequence encodes CASSTREDFSYEQYF.

V gene TRBV3-1 combines with J gene TRBJ1-6; D ambiguous. V gave up 4 bases and J gave up 7 bases, with 26 bases separating them. The CDR3 is made up of 19 amino acids. The germline gives CDR1 LGHDT, CDR2 YNNKEL (reference sequence). CDR3 nucleotide sequence: TGTGCCAGCAGCCGCTCCGAGTTGGCAGCTTATACGGGGAATTCACCCCTCCACTTT. This encodes CASSRSELAAYTGNSPLHF.

The chain joins TRBV10-2 to TRBJ2-3; perhaps D is TRBD1 or TRBD2 (6 bases each). The CDR3 consists of 16 residues. Per the germline V gene, CDR1 is WSHSY and CDR2 is SAAADI. Trimming stripped 4 bases from V and 1 base from J, with 15 bases between. CDR3 amino acids: CASSARRRGGTDTQYF. As DNA, the CDR3 is TGCGCCAGCAGTGCCCGGAGGAGGGGGGGCACAGATACGCAGTATTTT.

This clonotype was seen a few times. J is TRBJ1-4 and V is TRBV5-1; 10 bases fit TRBD1. The junction had 4 bases not matched to a gene; V was cut back by 3 bases and J by 8 bases. CDR1 SGHRS and CDR2 YFSETQ come from the germline V gene. The CDR3 is 14 amino acids. Here the CDR3 reads CASSWGTGDEKLFF. In nucleotides, the CDR3 is TGCGCCAGCAGCTGGGGGACAGGGGACGAAAAACTGTTTTTT.

The genes are TRBV19 and TRBJ1-5, with D possibly being TRBD1 (5 bases). The CDR3 is made up of 15 amino acids. Per germline, CDR1 LNHDA and CDR2 SQIVND (reference sequence). V lost 4 bases and J 4 bases, leaving 14 bases between the germline ends. The CDR3 DNA reads as TGTGCCAGTAGTACCCGCCAGGGTTTTAATCAGCCCCAGCATTTT. As protein: CASSTRQGFNQPQHF.

V gene TRBV29-1 combines with J gene TRBJ1-5, with D unclear. The CDR3 length is 13 residues. The ends were cut back, 1 base at V and 6 bases at J, with 10 bases in the middle. Looked up from germline, CDR1 is SQVTM and CDR2 is ANQGSEA. The CDR3 protein is CSVEGPPGQPQHF. DNA of the CDR3: TGCAGCGTTGAAGGACCGCCGGGTCAGCCCCAGCATTTT. Supplemented by reference TRBV29-1 and TRBJ1-5, the full variable domain reads SAVISQKPSRDICQRGTSLTIQCQVDSQVTMMFWYRQQPGQSLTLIATANQGSEATYESGFVIDKFPISRPNLTFSTLTVSNMSPEDSSIYLCSVEGPPGQPQHFGDGTRLSIL.

This clonotype was seen many times. The gene calls are TRBV5-1 and TRBJ1-1, with TRBD1 as a possible D gene (5 bases). This CDR3 region has 14 residues. V was clipped by 0 bases and J by 0 bases, with 6 bases between them. CDR1 SGHRS and CDR2 YFSETQ come from the germline V gene. CDR3 in amino acids: CASSLDRMNTEAFF. The CDR3 DNA follows: TGCGCCAGCAGCTTGGACAGGATGAACACTGAAGCTTTCTTT.

V is TRBV29-1 and J is TRBJ1-2; D remains unclear. Germline values: CDR1 SQVTM, CDR2 ANQGSEA. V was clipped by 7 bases and J by 5 bases, with 5 bases between them. The CDR3 contains 9 residues. The CDR3 is CSAGYGYTF. In DNA form, the CDR3 reads TGCAGCGCGGGTTATGGCTACACCTTC.

In regard to this clonotype: A much more abundant neighbour one base away suggests this may be a read error. The chain couples TRBV7-9 to TRBJ2-7, with D possibly being TRBD1 (5 bases). The CDR3 runs 16 residues. CDR1 is SEHNR and CDR2 is FQNEAQ in the germline V gene (reference sequence). This CDR3 reads CASSLPEGVSSYVQYF. The CDR3 DNA reads TGTGCCAGCAGCCTACCCGAAGGGGTCAGCTCCTACGTGCAGTACTTC.

This clonotype was observed at least ten times. This chain joins TRBV28 and TRBJ2-2; 7 nucleotides align to TRBD2. The CDR3 is 18 amino acids. After removal of 3 bases from V and 2 bases from J, the junction contained 12 bases not matched to a gene. In germline, CDR1 is MDHEN, CDR2 SYDVKM. CDR3 bases: TGTGCCAGCAGTTTCCCTGACAGCGGGGCACTCAACACCGGGGAGCTGTTTTTT. The encoded protein is CASSFPDSGALNTGELFF.

This chain connects TRBV28 to TRBJ2-3; D remains ambiguous. This CDR3 spans 15 amino acids. The germline V and J ends were trimmed by 3 bases and 2 bases, with 12 bases remaining between them. Germline V gene sequence: CDR1 MDHEN, CDR2 SYDVKM. The CDR3 DNA follows: TGTGCCAGCAGTTTTGCACGCACCCTCACAGATACGCAGTATTTT. Its protein is CASSFARTLTDTQYF.

The CDR3 is CASSLTMGQGPQPQHF. CDR3 coding DNA: TGCGCCAGCAGCCTTACCATGGGACAGGGACCTCAGCCCCAGCATTTT. The chain uses TRBV4-1 and TRBJ1-5; TRBD1 agrees at 9 bases. CDR3 length equals 16 residues. Germline CDR1 and CDR2: MGHRA and YSYEKL. Unmatched junction bases numbered 10, after V lost 4 bases and J lost 6 bases.

This clonotype appeared a few times. The rearrangement links TRBV25-1 to TRBJ2-1; 8 bases map to TRBD1. V gave up 0 bases and J gave up 7 bases; unmatched junction bases: 5. Germline V CDR1 and CDR2: MGHDK, SYGVNS. The length of the CDR3 is 15 residues. Written as DNA, the CDR3 is TGTGCCAGCAGTGAATATGGGGACAGGATGAATGAGCAGTTCTTC. It codes for CASSEYGDRMNEQFF.

There are many counts of this clonotype. V gene TRBV6-5 combines with J gene TRBJ2-5, with 10 bases identical to TRBD2. This CDR3 comprises 14 residues. CDR1 MNHEY and CDR2 SVGAGI come from the germline V gene. V dropped 5 bases and J dropped 5; count of bases not matched to a gene: 5. CDR3 DNA: TGTGCCAGCAGTCGAGCAGCGGGAGGGGAGACCCAGTACTTC. This codes for CASSRAAGGETQYF.

This clonotype was seen a few times. The V call is TRBV7-3, the J call TRBJ2-1; D uncertain. The CDR3 contains 13 residues. Trimming took 0 bases from V and 7 from J, leaving 7 bases between them. Germline values: CDR1 SGHTA, CDR2 FQGTGA. CDR3 amino acids: CASSLTKSNEQFF. As DNA, the CDR3 is TGTGCCAGCAGCTTAACAAAGTCGAATGAGCAGTTCTTC.

CDR3 sequence reads: CSARDPLNYGYTF. CDR3 DNA sequence: TGCAGTGCTAGAGACCCGCTTAACTATGGCTACACCTTC. The chain joins TRBV20-1 to TRBJ1-2; D not resolved. Germline assignment: CDR1 DFQATT and CDR2 SNEGSKA (reference sequence). V was shortened by 0 bases and J by 1 base, with 6 bases between the two germline ends. This CDR3 is built from 13 residues.

The chain employs TRBV6-2 or TRBV6-3 and TRBJ2-5; 9 nucleotides match TRBD1. This CDR3 spans 13 amino acids. In germline, CDR1 is MNHEY, CDR2 SVGEGT. The trim removed 6 bases at V and 4 bases at J, leaving 3 bases unmatched. The CDR3 DNA sequence: TGTGCCAGCAGGAGACAGGGGGGAGAGACCCAGTACTTC. Translated, it gives CASRRQGGETQYF.

This clonotype has just a few counts. This chain joins TRBV18 and TRBJ2-3; 8 bases agree with TRBD2. In germline, CDR1 is KGHSH, CDR2 LQKENI. This CDR3 contains 17 residues. V trimming: 2 bases; J trimming: 3 bases; junction bases outside the gene matches: 10. CDR3 in amino acids: CASSPFLGAGDTDTQYF. The CDR3 coding sequence is TGTGCCAGCTCACCATTTCTAGGAGCGGGGGATACAGATACGCAGTATTTT.

This clonotype was seen repeatedly, ten times or more. The V and J genes are TRBV29-1 and TRBJ1-2; TRBD1 aligns across 8 bases. V was pared by 3 bases and J by 3 bases, with 6 bases of the junction left unmatched. The length of the CDR3 is 14 residues. The germline V gene has CDR1 SQVTM and CDR2 ANQGSEA. CDR3 bases: TGCAGCGTTGATTCCTCAGGGGGCTACTATGGCTACACCTTC. It is translated as CSVDSSGGYYGYTF.

This clonotype was recorded many times. The rearrangement uses TRBV7-2 and TRBJ2-1, with TRBD2 as a possible D gene (6 bases). V lost 5 bases and J 10 bases, leaving 15 bases between the germline ends. CDR3 length: 13 residues. Per germline, CDR1 SGHTA and CDR2 FQGNSA. CDR3 coding DNA: TGTGCCAGCAGCGCCGTTCTGGCGGGGGAGCAGTTCTTC. This codes for CASSAVLAGEQFF.